These 7 T cell receptor beta chains came from one sample sequenced in a study of CD8 T cells in Susac syndrome. Random hexamers primed reverse transcription of about 0.5 to 1 ug RNA. TCRdb passed the immunoSEQ multiplex PCR reads through MiXCR, listing each CDR3 protein once. The table has about 190,000 distinct CDR3 sequences, approximately 94% seen once. The sample taken for sequencing was CD4+ T cells from PBMCs. The receptors originated from a human donor with Susac syndrome.

The chain has TRBV6-5 and TRBJ2-1, with D perhaps matching TRBD1 (6 bases). The CDR3 runs 14 residues. Germline V lookup: CDR1 MNHEY, CDR2 SVGAGI. Deletions cut 4 bases from V and 4 bases from J, with 11 bases between. The CDR3, as DNA: TGTGCCAGCAGTTTCGGGACAAATTACAATGAGCAGTTCTTC. Translated: CASSFGTNYNEQFF.

The CDR3 DNA reads as TGTGCCAGCAGCTTACTTGGCCTTAGCTCTGGGGCCAACGTCCTGACTTTC. Translation gives CASSLLGLSSGANVLTF. V usage is TRBV7-6 and J usage is TRBJ2-6; D is uncertain. The CDR3 sequence is 17 residues long. Germline CDR1 reads SGHVS; CDR2 reads FNYEAQ. Trimming left V 2 bases short and J 0 bases short, with 11 bases between.

The J gene is TRBJ1-1, the V gene TRBV6-6; a weak D match, TRBD1 (5 bases). The CDR3 loop spans 13 amino acids. Germline CDR1 and CDR2: MNHNY and SVGAGI (reference sequence). V shed 2 bases and J shed 6 bases, with 10 bases lying between them. CDR3 nucleotide sequence: TGTGCCAGCAGTTACACCAAGACAGCTGAAGCTTTCTTT. Translating it yields CASSYTKTAEAFF.

The V gene is TRBV4-3, the J gene TRBJ1-1; 7 nucleotides line up with TRBD1. The ends lost 1 base at V and 6 bases at J; junction bases unmatched: 8. The germline gives CDR1 LGHNA, CDR2 YSLEER. The CDR3 length is 15 residues. DNA of the CDR3: TGCGCCAGCAGCCAAGGGGCGGACAGGAGGCCTGAAGCTTTCTTT. It is translated as CASSQGADRRPEAFF.

The chain carries TRBV29-1 and TRBJ2-2; 8 positions match TRBD1. V gave up 6 bases and J gave up 7 bases; unmatched junction bases: 19. This CDR3 region has 17 residues. Germline lookup yields CDR1 SQVTM and CDR2 ANQGSEA. Here the CDR3 DNA reads TGCAGCGTCTCAGGGACAGGTGGGACCCCAGTTCGCGGGGAGCTGTTTTTT. Its translation is CSVSGTGGTPVRGELFF.

V and J are TRBV4-2 and TRBJ2-2; D is ambiguous. In germline, CDR1 is LGHNA, CDR2 YNFKEQ. The CDR3 sequence is 13 residues long. Deletions cut 4 bases from V and 4 bases from J, with 7 bases between. As DNA, the CDR3 is TGTGCCAGCAGCCGACCCCGCACCGGGGAGCTGTTTTTT. It yields the protein CASSRPRTGELFF.

In this sample, this clonotype turned up a few times. The rearrangement uses TRBV18 and TRBJ2-5; the D gene is possibly TRBD2 (5 bases). This CDR3 is built from 13 residues. Trimming took off 3 bases at V and 5 bases at J, with 10 bases between the two ends. In germline, CDR1 is KGHSH, CDR2 LQKENI. Here the CDR3 reads CASSPSRGETQYF. The DNA of the CDR3 is TGTGCCAGCTCACCTTCCAGAGGGGAGACCCAGTACTTC.